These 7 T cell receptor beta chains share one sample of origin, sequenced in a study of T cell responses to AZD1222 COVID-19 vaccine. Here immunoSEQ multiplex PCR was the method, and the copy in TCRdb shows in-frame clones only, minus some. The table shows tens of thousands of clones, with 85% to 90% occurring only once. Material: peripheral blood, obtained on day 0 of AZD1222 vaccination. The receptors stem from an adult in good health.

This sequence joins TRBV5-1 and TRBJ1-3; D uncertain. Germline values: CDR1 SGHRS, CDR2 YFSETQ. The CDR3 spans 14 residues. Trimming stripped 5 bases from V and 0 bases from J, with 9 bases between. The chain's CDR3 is CASRARNSGNTIYF. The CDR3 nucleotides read TGCGCCAGCAGGGCCAGAAACTCTGGAAACACCATATATTTT.

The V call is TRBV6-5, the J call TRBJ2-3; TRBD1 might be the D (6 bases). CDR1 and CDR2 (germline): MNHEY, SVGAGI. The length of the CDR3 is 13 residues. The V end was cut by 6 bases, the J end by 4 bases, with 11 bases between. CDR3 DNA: TGTGCCAGCAGCCGTGGGGGCGCAGATACGCAGTATTTT. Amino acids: CASSRGGADTQYF.

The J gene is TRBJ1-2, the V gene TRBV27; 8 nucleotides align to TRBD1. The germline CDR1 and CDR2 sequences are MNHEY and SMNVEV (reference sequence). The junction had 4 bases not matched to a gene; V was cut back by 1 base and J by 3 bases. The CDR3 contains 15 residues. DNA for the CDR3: TGTGCCAGCAGTTTATATGCAGGGGGCTACTATGGCTACACCTTC. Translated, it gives CASSLYAGGYYGYTF.

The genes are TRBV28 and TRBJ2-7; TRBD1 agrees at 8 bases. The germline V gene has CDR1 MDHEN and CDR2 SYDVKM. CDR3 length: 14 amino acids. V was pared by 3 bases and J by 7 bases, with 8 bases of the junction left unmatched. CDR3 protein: CASSFFQGAGEQYF. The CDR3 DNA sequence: TGTGCCAGCAGTTTTTTCCAGGGGGCCGGAGAGCAGTACTTC.

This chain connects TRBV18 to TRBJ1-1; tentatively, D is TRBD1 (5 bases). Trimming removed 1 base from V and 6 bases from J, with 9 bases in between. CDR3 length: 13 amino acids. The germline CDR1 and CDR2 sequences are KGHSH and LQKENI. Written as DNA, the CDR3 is TGTGCCAGCTCACCACTCAGGGCCCCTGAAGCTTTCTTT. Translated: CASSPLRAPEAFF.

DNA of the CDR3: TGTGCCACTGAGGGACAAACGAACTATGGCTACACCTTC. This codes for CATEGQTNYGYTF. The chain is built from TRBV19 and TRBJ1-2; possible D gene TRBD1, 6 bases. The CDR3 extends over 13 amino acids. The ends were cut back, 10 bases at V and 2 bases at J, with 14 bases in the middle. In germline, CDR1 is LNHDA, CDR2 SQIVND (reference sequence).

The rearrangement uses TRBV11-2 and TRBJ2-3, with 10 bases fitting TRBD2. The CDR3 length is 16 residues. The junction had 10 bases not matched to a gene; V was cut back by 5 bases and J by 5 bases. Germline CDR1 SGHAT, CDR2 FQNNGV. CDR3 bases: TGTGCCAGCAGCCCGTCGGGACTAGCGTCGGGAGATACGCAGTATTTT. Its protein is CASSPSGLASGDTQYF.